The source of this TCR beta chain is a study of blood T cells in healthy people across ages. The study's findings and limits: Conclusively comparing naive with antigen-experienced cells was impossible with unsorted PBMCs. A roughly linear age-dependent decrease characterized TCR beta diversity per million T cells.

It was with a sample-barcoded 5' primer and a J-beta primer mix that a second PCR of about 7 to 12 cycles was run. TCRdb itself ran the 5' RACE reads through MiXCR, one entry per CDR3 protein. The table lists hundreds of thousands of distinct CDR3 sequences, over 45% of them singletons. All donors came from Russia, were Caucasian and healthy, and spanned ages roughly 6 to 95. For this clonotype: As yet, its antigen is unknown.

From germline, CDR1 is DFQATT and CDR2 SNEGSKA (reference sequence). CDR3 size: 16 residues. The rearrangement joins TRBV20-1 to TRBJ2-1; a possible D gene is TRBD1 (5 bases). The J call may not be correct, given that the DNA end is closer to TRBJ2-7. The clonotype originates from a woman aged 55-75 years in good health. Specimen: blood. CDR3 DNA sequence: TGCAGTGCTAGGGATCAGGGTAAGGGATCCTACAATGAGCAGTACTTC. It codes for CSARDQGKGSYNEQYF.